The TCR beta chain under discussion was sequenced for a study of CD8+ T cells in alopecia areata. Findings and caveats of the study: Within the top 100, expanded CD8+ clones significantly decreased with tofacitinib, as did scalp clonality. Resident alphabeta T cells of normal skin are also sequenced in scalp samples.

Trimming left V 1 base short and J 3 bases short, with 9 bases between. The CDR3 runs 15 residues. The germline CDR1 and CDR2 sequences are SGHNT and YENEEA. Extraction and reverse transcription of RNA yielded cDNA as the sequencing template. Some clones are missing from TCRdb's copy, which holds only in-frame ones; the method was immunoSEQ multiplex PCR. The table has 150,000 or so clones, approximately 52% seen once. Treatment here: oral pan-JAK inhibitor, 5-10 mg twice daily. From alopecia areata patients, lesional scalp punch biopsies and peripheral blood were collected. On this clone: Its antigen remains unidentified.

The receptor comes from a human donor with alopecia areata. The chain couples TRBV11-3 to TRBJ2-2, with a tentative D call TRBD1 (5 bases). This specimen consisted of CD4+ T cells sorted from blood, obtained between weeks 55 and 65, from a patient treated with tofacitinib. The CDR3, as DNA: TGTGCCAGCAGCTTAGGGCAGGGTGACACCGGGGAGCTGTTTTTT. This encodes CASSLGQGDTGELFF.